This T cell receptor beta chain stems from a study of blood T cell repertoires in COVID-19. Study in general: PBMCs, B-cell-depleted T cells, or T cells provided the cDNA or gDNA that made up the material.

Trimming took 3 bases from V and 4 from J, leaving 10 bases between them. Germline V gene lookup returns CDR1 KGHSH and CDR2 LQKENI. This CDR3 contains 14 residues. Authors' analysis steps: It was from reference gene primer amplification that nucleated cell counts were estimated. Clones were read by immunoSEQ multiplex PCR, and TCRdb kept only the in-frame ones, dropping some. V and J calls and clone size follow that table, whereas D and trimming were derived from the DNA. Of 310,000 or so clones in the sample, about 90% were seen once. In terms of age and location, participants ranged from roughly 18 to 90 years and lived in about 25 US areas.

This chain joins TRBV18 and TRBJ2-1; a weak D match, TRBD2 (5 bases). The sequence was obtained from a woman aged 18-29 years with acute COVID-19. Sequencing was carried out using PBMCs or T cells enriched from blood (not recorded which). The CDR3 DNA is TGTGCCAGCTCACCCACCGGGGTGTACAATGAGCAGTTCTTC. Amino acids: CASSPTGVYNEQFF.